The 3 T cell receptor beta chains in this list originate from one sample, sequenced in a study of CD8 T cells in ankylosing spondylitis. TCRdb analysed the 5' RACE reads with MiXCR anew, one entry per CDR3 protein. The sample records 230,000 or so distinct CDR3 sequences, approximately 20% being singletons. The source material was blood, either unsorted or a sorted T cell fraction (not recorded which). The receptors derive from a male donor with ankylosing spondylitis or in good health (not recorded which).

J is TRBJ2-1 and V is TRBV7-9; 7 bases are shared with TRBD2. Germline CDR1 SEHNR, CDR2 FQNEAQ (reference sequence). This CDR3 spans 14 amino acids. J was trimmed by 6 bases and V by 5 bases; bases with no gene match: 7. CDR3 in DNA: TGTGCCAGCAGCCTTCCGGGAGGCCCCAATGAGCAGTTCTTC. This sequence encodes CASSLPGGPNEQFF.

There are a few counts of this clonotype. The chain couples TRBV4-2 to TRBJ2-3; 9 nucleotides line up with TRBD2. Germline CDR1 is LGHNA and CDR2 is YNFKEQ. The CDR3 has 16 residues. Trimming took 3 bases from V and 4 from J; bases not matched to a gene: 8. In DNA form, the CDR3 reads TGTGCCAGCAGCCACTTAAAGGCGGGAGGGGCAGATACGCAGTATTTT. This encodes CASSHLKAGGADTQYF.

J is TRBJ2-7 and V is TRBV12-3 or TRBV12-4, with unresolved D. V gave up 1 base and J gave up 3 bases, with 7 bases separating them. The CDR3 covers 13 residues. The CDR3 nucleotides are TGTGCCAGCAGTTTAGACTTATACTACGAGCAGTACTTC. It encodes CASSLDLYYEQYF.